A selection of T cell receptor beta chains follows, all from one sample in a study of shared clonotypes between healthy human individuals. Measured with immunoSEQ multiplex PCR; TCRdb has only the in-frame clones, and not every one. This repertoire shows 2.3 million or so clones, approximately 93% found once; its top ten account for about 0.41%. Sequences were obtained from naive CD4+ T cells from PBMCs. The receptor set was obtained from a man between 18 and 35 years old in good health. Some clones in this sample may be carry-over from other donors' samples. CDR3s include the opening cysteine and the closing phenylalanine or tryptophan. A D gene is named only where the DNA matches it firmly. Part of the rows lack a size; the others show once, few, many or a class for expanded clones.

j_gene | abundance | v_gene | d_gene | CDR3nt | CDR3aa
TRBJ1-5 | few | TRBV9 | TRBD1 | TGTGCCAGCAGCAGGGGACAGCTTCGCAATCAGCCCCAGCATTTT | CASSRGQLRNQPQHF
TRBJ2-7 | NA | TRBV10-3 | NA | TGTGCCATCAGTGAGTCGAACGCGGTCTCCTACGAGCAGTACTTC | CAISESNAVSYEQYF
TRBJ2-7 | once | TRBV28 | NA | TGTGCCAGCAGTTTTCAGCGGAGCTCCTACGAGCAGTACTTC | CASSFQRSSYEQYF
TRBJ1-1 | NA | TRBV2 | NA | TGTGCCAGCAGTGAAGCAGGGGGGGAGGTCTGGACTGAAGCTTTCTTT | CASSEAGGEVWTEAFF
TRBJ1-5 | NA | TRBV7-8 | NA | TGTGCCAGCAGCCTCAGGGACCTACAGCCCCAGCATTTT | CASSLRDLQPQHF
TRBJ2-5 | NA | TRBV4-2 | TRBD2 | TGTGCCAGCAGCCAAGGGTGGCCTAGCGGGGAAGAGACCCAGTACTTC | CASSQGWPSGEETQYF
TRBJ2-7 | NA | TRBV28 | TRBD1 | TGTGCCAGCAGTCTAACAGGGGTCTACGAGCAGTACTTC | CASSLTGVYEQYF
TRBJ1-2 | NA | TRBV6-5 | NA | TGTGCCAGCAGTTACGCAGGGACGTCGGGCTATGGCTACACCTTC | CASSYAGTSGYGYTF
TRBJ2-1 | NA | TRBV7-3 | NA | TGTGCCAGCAGCCGGGGCTCCTACAATGAGCAGTTCTTC | CASSRGSYNEQFF
TRBJ2-7 | NA | TRBV28 | TRBD1 | TGTGCCAGCAGTACCCCCGGGACAGCCTACGAGCAGTACTTC | CASSTPGTAYEQYF